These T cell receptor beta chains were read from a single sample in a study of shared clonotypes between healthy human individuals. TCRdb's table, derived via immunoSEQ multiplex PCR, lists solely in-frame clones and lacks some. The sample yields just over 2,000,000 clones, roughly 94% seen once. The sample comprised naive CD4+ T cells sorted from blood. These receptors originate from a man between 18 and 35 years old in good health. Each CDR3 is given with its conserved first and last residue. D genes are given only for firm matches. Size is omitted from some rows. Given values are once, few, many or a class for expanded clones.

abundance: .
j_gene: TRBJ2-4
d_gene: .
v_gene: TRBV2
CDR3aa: CASSEAGGVAKNIQYF
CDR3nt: TGTGCCAGCAGTGAAGCAGGAGGGGTTGCCAAAAACATTCAGTACTTC

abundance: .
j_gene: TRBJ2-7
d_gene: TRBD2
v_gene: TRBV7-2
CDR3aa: CASSLGLAGTDF
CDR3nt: TGTGCCAGCAGCCTGGGACTAGCGGGAACAGACTTC

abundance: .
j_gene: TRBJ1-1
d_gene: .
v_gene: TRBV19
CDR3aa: CASRWAGEVTEAFF
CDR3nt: TGTGCCAGTAGATGGGCAGGGGAGGTCACTGAAGCTTTCTTT

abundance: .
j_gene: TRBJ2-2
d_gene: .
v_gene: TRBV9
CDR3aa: CASSVGLTNTGELFF
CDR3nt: TGTGCCAGCAGCGTAGGACTAACGAACACCGGGGAGCTGTTTTTT

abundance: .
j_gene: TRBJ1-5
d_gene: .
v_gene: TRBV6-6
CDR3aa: CASSYSIPNNQPQHF
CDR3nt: TGTGCCAGCAGTTACTCGATACCGAACAATCAGCCCCAGCATTTT

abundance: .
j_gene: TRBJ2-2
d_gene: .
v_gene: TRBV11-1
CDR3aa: CASKRGTGELFF
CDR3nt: TGTGCCAGCAAAAGGGGTACCGGGGAGCTGTTTTTT

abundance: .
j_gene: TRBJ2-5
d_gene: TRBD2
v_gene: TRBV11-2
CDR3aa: CASSFPWAGASETQYF
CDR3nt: TGTGCCAGCAGCTTCCCCTGGGCGGGAGCCTCGGAGACCCAGTACTTC

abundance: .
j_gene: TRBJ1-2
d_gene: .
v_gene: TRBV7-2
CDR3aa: CASSPNNWGGYTF
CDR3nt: TGTGCCAGCAGCCCGAACAATTGGGGGGGCTACACCTTC

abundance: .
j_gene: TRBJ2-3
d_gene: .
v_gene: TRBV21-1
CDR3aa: CASSKKAETSTDTQYF
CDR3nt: TGTGCCAGCAGCAAAAAGGCGGAGACTAGCACAGATACGCAGTATTTT

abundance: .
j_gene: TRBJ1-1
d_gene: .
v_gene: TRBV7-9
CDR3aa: CASSPQGPRTEAFF
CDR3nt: TGTGCCAGCAGCCCCCAGGGGCCGCGTACTGAAGCTTTCTTT

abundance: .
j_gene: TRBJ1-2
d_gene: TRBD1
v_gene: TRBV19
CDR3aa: CASSILGTGEGYTF
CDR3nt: TGTGCCAGTAGTATTCTCGGGACAGGGGAAGGCTACACCTTC

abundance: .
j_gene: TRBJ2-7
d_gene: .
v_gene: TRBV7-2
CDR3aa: CASSSRASYEQYF
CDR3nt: TGTGCCAGCAGCTCCAGGGCGTCCTACGAGCAGTACTTC

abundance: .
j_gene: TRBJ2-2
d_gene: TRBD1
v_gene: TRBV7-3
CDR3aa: CASSPGQRVNTGELFF
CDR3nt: TGTGCCAGCAGCCCGGGACAGCGCGTAAACACCGGGGAGCTGTTTTTT

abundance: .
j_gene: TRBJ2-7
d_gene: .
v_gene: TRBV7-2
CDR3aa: CASSFSPSYEQYF
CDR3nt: TGTGCCAGCAGCTTTTCTCCCTCCTACGAGCAGTACTTC

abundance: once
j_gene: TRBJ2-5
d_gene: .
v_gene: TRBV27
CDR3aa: CASSPRQFPTSLETQYF
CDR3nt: TGTGCCAGCAGTCCTAGACAGTTTCCCACCTCACTGGAGACCCAGTACTTC

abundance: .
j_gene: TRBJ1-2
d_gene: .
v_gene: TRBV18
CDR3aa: CASSPPGQLGPSF
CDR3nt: TGTGCCAGCTCACCACCGGGGCAGCTAGGTCCTAGCTTC

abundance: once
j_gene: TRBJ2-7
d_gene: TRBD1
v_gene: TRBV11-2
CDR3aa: CASSLTGGLNEQYF
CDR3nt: TGTGCCAGCAGCTTAACAGGGGGCCTCAACGAGCAGTACTTC

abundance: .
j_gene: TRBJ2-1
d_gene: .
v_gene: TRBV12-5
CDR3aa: CASGLVLLLGLGPIGNEQFF
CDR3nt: TGTGCTAGTGGTTTGGTCTTACTTCTAGGGCTGGGGCCTATCGGCAATGAGCAGTTCTTC